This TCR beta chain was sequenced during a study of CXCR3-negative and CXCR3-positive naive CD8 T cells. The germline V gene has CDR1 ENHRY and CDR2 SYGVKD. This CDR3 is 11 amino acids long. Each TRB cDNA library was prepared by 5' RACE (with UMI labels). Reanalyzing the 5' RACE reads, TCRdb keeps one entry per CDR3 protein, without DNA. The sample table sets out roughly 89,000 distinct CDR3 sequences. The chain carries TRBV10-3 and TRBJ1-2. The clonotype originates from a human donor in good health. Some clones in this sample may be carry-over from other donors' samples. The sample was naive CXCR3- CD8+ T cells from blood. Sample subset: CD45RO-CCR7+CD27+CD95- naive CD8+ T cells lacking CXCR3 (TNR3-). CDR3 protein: CAIGTNYGYTF.